This T cell receptor beta chain was identified during a study of blood T cell repertoires in COVID-19. Study-level information: T cells, B-cell-depleted T cells, or PBMCs provided the cDNA or gDNA that served as material.

The germline V gene has CDR1 SGHTA and CDR2 FQGNSA. With 4 bases clipped from V and 4 bases from J, the junction kept 4 bases outside the gene matches. CDR3 length: 14 amino acids. Regarding this clone: Distinct nucleotide sequences in the sample also encode this CDR3.

Authors' methods: Quantification of nucleated cells was approximated via reference gene primer amplification. The repertoire was sequenced with immunoSEQ multiplex PCR; TCRdb's copy has only in-frame clones and lacks some. The DNA gave D and trimming, while V, J and clone size come from that table. The repertoire holds 270,000 or so clones, roughly 85% seen once, with about 14% in the top ten. V is TRBV7-2 and J is TRBJ2-7, with 10 bases identical to TRBD1. The sequencing input was peripheral blood. The sequence was obtained from a human donor in a cohort sampled during active COVID-19. CDR3 bases: TGTGCCAGCAGCTCAAGACAGGGGGCTTACGAGCAGTACTTC. Residues: CASSSRQGAYEQYF.